Listed below are T cell receptor beta chains from one sample, sequenced in a study of cytomegalovirus exposure and HLA in healthy donors. Produced via immunoSEQ multiplex PCR; TCRdb's table is partial and in-frame only. Among 120,000 or so clones listed, 78% were seen once. The sample comprised PBMCs. These receptors originate from a woman in her 40s in good health and CMV-seronegative. Each CDR3 is given with its conserved first and last residue. A D gene is named only where the DNA matches it firmly. Clone size appears in some rows only: once, few, many, or a class for an expanded clone.

D gene	clone size	V gene	J gene	CDR3 DNA	CDR3 protein
NA	NA	TRBV2	TRBJ1-5	TGTGCCAGCAGTCAAGAGGGGAATCAGCCCCAGCATTTT	CASSQEGNQPQHF
TRBD1	NA	TRBV4-2	TRBJ2-7	TGTGCCAGCAGCCAAGTGGACAGGGGGCAGTACGAGCAGTACTTC	CASSQVDRGQYEQYF
TRBD1	NA	TRBV4-1	TRBJ1-1	TGCGCCAGCAGCCAACCACCGGGACAGGGATCCACTGAAGCTTTCTTT	CASSQPPGQGSTEAFF
NA	NA	TRBV27	TRBJ1-1	TGTGCCAGCAGCGGTGGGCTGACTGAAGCTTTCTTT	CASSGGLTEAFF
NA	NA	TRBV7-8	TRBJ2-7	TGTGCCAGCAGCCCCCGGCTAGAATTGTCCTACGAGCAGTACTTC	CASSPRLELSYEQYF
TRBD1	NA	TRBV27	TRBJ2-7	TGTGCCAGCAGTTCATCGGGACAGGCGACAGGATGGTACGAGCAGTACTTC	CASSSSGQATGWYEQYF
NA	NA	TRBV5-1	TRBJ2-3	TGCGCCAGCAGCTTGTTTTCGGGGTCCGGGGCAGATACGCAGTATTTT	CASSLFSGSGADTQYF
TRBD2	NA	TRBV7-3	TRBJ2-1	TGTGCCAGCAGCTTGGCGTCTAGCGGGTCGAATGAGCAGTTCTTC	CASSLASSGSNEQFF
NA	NA	TRBV7-2	TRBJ2-1	TGTGCCAGCAGCTTAGACGGAGGCTATACCTACAATGAGCAGTTCTTC	CASSLDGGYTYNEQFF
NA	NA	TRBV6-5	TRBJ2-7	TGTGCCAGCAAGAGGCTACCAGAACCCTACGAGCAGTACTTC	CASKRLPEPYEQYF
NA	NA	TRBV6-1	TRBJ2-7	TGTGCCAGCAGTGAAAATTTGGCAGGGTCCTACGAGCAGTACTTC	CASSENLAGSYEQYF
TRBD1	NA	TRBV7-8	TRBJ1-5	TGTGCCAGCACCCACCACAGGGGCAGCAATCAGCCCCAGCATTTT	CASTHHRGSNQPQHF
TRBD1	NA	TRBV5-1	TRBJ1-3	TGCGCCAGCAGCTCAGGGGGGACTGGATCTGGAAACACCATATATTTT	CASSSGGTGSGNTIYF
TRBD2	NA	TRBV7-2	TRBJ2-1	TGTGCCAGCAGCTTAGTACTAGCGTATGATGAGCAGTTCTTC	CASSLVLAYDEQFF
NA	NA	TRBV4-1	TRBJ2-7	TGCGCCAGCAGCCAAGATCCCGGCCGACTAGTGATGCCCTACGAGCAGTACTTC	CASSQDPGRLVMPYEQYF
NA	NA	TRBV7-3	TRBJ1-1	TGTGCCAGCAGCTTCGGATCCGGAGGGCTTACTGAAGCTTTCTTT	CASSFGSGGLTEAFF
TRBD1	NA	TRBV5-1	TRBJ2-1	TGCGCCAGCAGCTACCAGGGGGCGGACAATGAGCAGTTCTTC	CASSYQGADNEQFF
NA	few	TRBV4-2	TRBJ1-5	TGTGCCAGCAGCCAAGACAGCGATCAGCCCCAGCATTTT	CASSQDSDQPQHF
NA	NA	TRBV6-6	TRBJ1-1	TGTGCCACCCATTCAGGGGCCATGAACACTGAAGCTTTCTTT	CATHSGAMNTEAFF
TRBD2	NA	TRBV5-1	TRBJ2-5	TGCGCCAGCAGCTTGGATGGACTAGCCCGAAGGGAGACCCAGTACTTC	CASSLDGLARRETQYF
TRBD2	NA	TRBV12-5	TRBJ2-3	TGTGCTAGTGGTCTCGAGGGCGGGAGCAGGGATACGCAGTATTTT	CASGLEGGSRDTQYF
TRBD2	few	TRBV5-1	TRBJ2-5	TGCGCCAGCAGCGCGGCTAGCGGGAGTCGGGAGACCCAGTACTTC	CASSAASGSRETQYF
TRBD1	NA	TRBV4-2	TRBJ2-7	TGTGCCAGCAGCGCAGGACAGGGCGACTACGAGCAGTACTTC	CASSAGQGDYEQYF
NA	NA	TRBV9	TRBJ2-1	TGTGCCAGCAGCGTAGCCCCTTACAATGAGCAGTTCTTC	CASSVAPYNEQFF
NA	NA	TRBV7-8	TRBJ1-4	TGTGCCAGCAGCCCCCGGGCTAATGAAAAACTGTTTTTT	CASSPRANEKLFF
TRBD1	once	TRBV6-5	TRBJ2-5	TGTGCCAGCAGCCAAGGTGGACAGGGTGGGGAGACCCAGTACTTC	CASSQGGQGGETQYF
TRBD2	NA	TRBV4-1	TRBJ2-2	TGCGCCAGCAGCCGCCCCCGAAGGCTAGCGGCGAACACCGGGGAGCTGTTTTTT	CASSRPRRLAANTGELFF
NA	NA	TRBV28	TRBJ2-7	TGTGCCAGCAGTTTCCCGGGGTTAGGCTACGAGCAGTACTTC	CASSFPGLGYEQYF
NA	NA	TRBV28	TRBJ2-5	TGTGCCAGCAGTTTAGCGGGCAAAGAGACCCAGTACTTC	CASSLAGKETQYF
TRBD1	NA	TRBV7-2	TRBJ2-3	TGTGCCAGCAGCCAACAGGGGGCTGGGAACACAGATACGCAGTATTTT	CASSQQGAGNTDTQYF
TRBD2	NA	TRBV5-1	TRBJ2-3	TGCGCCAGCAAAGGGACTAGCGGCACAGATACGCAGTATTTT	CASKGTSGTDTQYF
TRBD1	NA	TRBV29-1	TRBJ2-7	TGCAGCGTTGCCAGGGGGCACTACGAGCAGTACTTC	CSVARGHYEQYF
NA	NA	TRBV11-2	TRBJ1-5	TGTGCCAGCAGCTTAGAAGTCGGTCAGCCCCAGCATTTT	CASSLEVGQPQHF